This TCR beta chain was recovered during a study of identical twins. General study findings and limits: Cross-sectional statistical analysis, not tracking of the same donors, underpinned the conclusions. With beta out-of-frame sequences, excess sharing by twins was weaker.

As concerns this clonotype: Its antigen is as yet unknown.

Per germline, CDR1 DFQATT and CDR2 SNEGSKA (reference sequence). With 0 bases removed from V and 4 bases from J, the gap between germline ends came to 16 bases. This CDR3 has 17 residues. A single record per CDR3 protein comes from TCRdb applying MiXCR to the 5' RACE reads. This sample has approximately 470,000 distinct CDR3 sequences, with approximately 14% found just once. Healthy Caucasian donors formed the entire cohort. The same data also contributed to another study, on yellow fever vaccine responses in identical twins. As reported in that work: It has been reported that, in twins, the vaccine T cell response seemed partly convergent and partly personalized.

The sequence was obtained from a woman aged 18-29 years in good health. The material sequenced was CD4+ T cells sorted from blood. The chain uses TRBV20-1 and TRBJ2-6; D possibly corresponds to TRBD1 (5 bases). The CDR3 bases are TGCAGTGCTAGAGACCAGGGTGCAAGGACAGGGGCCAACGTCCTGACTTTC. It codes for CSARDQGARTGANVLTF.